This TCR beta chain was observed in a study of blood T cells in healthy people across ages. This CDR3 comprises 14 residues. Germline V CDR1 and CDR2: DFQATT, SNEGSKA (reference sequence). The second PCR ran about 6 to 12 cycles with a sample-barcoded 5' primer and J-beta primers. MiXCR, run by TCRdb on the 5' RACE reads, gives a single entry per CDR3 protein. The sample shows 1 million or so distinct CDR3 sequences, about 25% of them seen only once. The same data also went into a second study, on T cells of mothers and their children.

Sequenced sample: blood. The chain employs TRBV20-1 and TRBJ2-5; 9 bases align to TRBD2. The DNA end is a closer match to TRBJ2-1, so the J assignment may be wrong. This clonotype originated in a girl aged 2-9 years in good health. The chain's CDR3 is CSAFSGSLGNEQFF. CDR3 DNA sequence: TGCAGTGCTTTTAGCGGGAGTCTTGGCAATGAGCAGTTCTTC.